Following are 27 T cell receptor beta chains from one sample sequenced in a study of Ad26.COV2.S vaccination and SARS-CoV-2 variants. The treatment here: roughly 19 received Ad26.COV2.S at low or high dose, single or two shots; 5 received placebo; per-sample allocation not given. Sampling occurred on day 63 after the first vaccine or placebo injection. TCRdb's copy holds only in-frame clones and misses some; the assay was immunoSEQ multiplex PCR. The sample contains about 350,000 clones, approximately 86% of which appear only once. Specimen: peripheral blood, collected in a trial of Ad26.COV2.S vaccine versus placebo. The receptor set was obtained from a person aged 18-65 years who received the Ad26.COV2.S COVID-19 vaccine or a placebo.

The chain is built from TRBV28 and TRBJ2-7, with D unclear. Germline loops: CDR1 MDHEN, CDR2 SYDVKM. The CDR3 extends over 11 amino acids. V lost 7 bases and J lost 3, with 7 bases in between. The CDR3 DNA sequence: TGTGCCAGCACTGGAATCTACGAGCAGTACTTC. It specifies CASTGIYEQYF.

The chain joins TRBV28 to TRBJ1-2; no definite D call. This CDR3 region has 12 residues. V gave up 6 bases and J gave up 6 bases, with 11 bases separating them. Germline CDR1 MDHEN, CDR2 SYDVKM. The CDR3 DNA reads TGTGCCAGCAGGAGTGTCGAGAATGGCTACACCTTC. It encodes CASRSVENGYTF.

This chain connects TRBV5-1 to TRBJ2-1, with 9 bases identical to TRBD2. Trimming cost V 6 bases and J 4 bases; bases outside gene matches: 5. The CDR3 spans 14 residues. Germline V gene lookup returns CDR1 SGHRS and CDR2 YFSETQ. The CDR3 reads CASKVAGAYNEQFF. The CDR3 DNA follows: TGCGCCAGCAAGGTAGCGGGGGCATACAATGAGCAGTTCTTC.

The J gene is TRBJ2-3, the V gene TRBV11-2, with 8 bases that match TRBD2. The CDR3 length is 17 residues. Germline loops: CDR1 SGHAT, CDR2 FQNNGV. Germline trimming cut 1 base from V and 0 bases from J; bases unmatched to any gene: 6. CDR3 in amino acids: CASSLASSGGSTDTQYF. The CDR3 coding sequence is TGTGCCAGCAGCTTAGCGTCCAGCGGGGGTAGCACAGATACGCAGTATTTT. The full variable domain, with the rest looked up from reference TRBV11-2 and TRBJ2-3, is EAGVAQSPRYKIIEKRQSVAFWCNPISGHATLYWYQQILGQGPKLLIQFQNNGVVDDSQLPKDRFSAERLKGVDSTLKIQPAKLEDSAVYLCASSLASSGGSTDTQYFGPGTRLTVL.

The V gene is TRBV20-1, the J gene TRBJ1-1; the D is unclear. This CDR3 is built from 14 residues. The V gene's germline CDR1 is DFQATT and CDR2 SNEGSKA (reference sequence). The ends were cut back, 3 bases at V and 4 bases at J, with 15 bases in the middle. The CDR3 loop is CSASPRQIGTEAFF. CDR3 coding DNA: TGCAGTGCTAGTCCGCGGCAGATAGGCACTGAAGCTTTCTTT.

This clone was picked up a small number of times. The chain combines TRBV28 with TRBJ2-4; 8 bases line up with TRBD1. The CDR3 sequence is 15 residues long. Germline CDR1 reads MDHEN; CDR2 reads SYDVKM. V lost 5 bases, J lost 9 bases, and 12 bases stayed unmatched. This chain's CDR3 is CASSPTGGFQGIQYF. The CDR3 bases are TGTGCCAGCAGTCCTACAGGGGGGTTTCAGGGCATTCAGTACTTC.

The chain's CDR3 is CATQGSRAQYF. CDR3 nucleotide sequence: TGTGCCACACAAGGCAGCAGGGCCCAGTACTTC. The V call is TRBV12-3 or TRBV12-4, the J call TRBJ2-5; tentative D call: TRBD1 (5 bases). V was cut by 10 bases and J by 9 bases, with 15 bases left in between. The CDR3 contains 11 residues.

This clone was detected only once. J is TRBJ1-1 and V is TRBV6-1; 8 bases fit TRBD1. CDR3 length: 13 amino acids. Trimming cost V 3 bases and J 11 bases; bases outside gene matches: 8. Germline V gene lookup returns CDR1 MNHNS and CDR2 SASEGT. The CDR3 loop is CASSEDRAAGAFF. The CDR3 DNA reads as TGTGCCAGCAGTGAGGACAGGGCGGCTGGTGCTTTCTTT.

The chain uses TRBV7-7 and TRBJ2-5, with a possible D match to TRBD2 (6 bases). This CDR3 comprises 13 residues. Trimming cost V 5 bases and J 4 bases, with 11 bases left between them. Germline V CDR1 and CDR2: SSHAT, FNYEAQ (reference sequence). For the CDR3, the DNA is TGTGCCAGCAGCCTGGCGGGGCGAGAGACCCAGTACTTC. The encoded protein is CASSLAGRETQYF. Combining the CDR3 with reference TRBV7-7 and TRBJ2-5 gives the whole variable domain GAGVSQSPRYKVTKRGQDVTLRCDPISSHATLYWYQQALGQGPEFLTYFNYEAQPDKSGLPSDRFSAERPEGSISTLTIQRTEQRDSAMYRCASSLAGRETQYFGPGTRLLVL.

V gene TRBV19 combines with J gene TRBJ1-1, with D maybe TRBD1 (6 bases). Germline V lookup: CDR1 LNHDA, CDR2 SQIVND (reference sequence). Deletions cut 5 bases from V and 3 bases from J, with 10 bases between. The CDR3 contains 13 residues. The CDR3 loop reads CASSVQGYTEAFF. As DNA, the CDR3 is TGTGCCAGTAGTGTACAGGGCTACACTGAAGCTTTCTTT.

This clone was detected only once. The CDR3: CASSPMQGAQPQHF. CDR3 DNA: TGTGCCAGCAGTCCAATGCAGGGGGCACAGCCCCAGCATTTT. The chain joins TRBV28 to TRBJ1-5; 8 nucleotides align to TRBD1. The CDR3 contains 14 residues. Per germline, CDR1 MDHEN and CDR2 SYDVKM. The trim removed 5 bases at V and 7 bases at J, leaving 7 bases unmatched.

The chain links TRBV9 to TRBJ1-4, with a tentative D call TRBD1 (5 bases). Trimming took 3 bases from V and 6 from J, leaving 12 bases between them. Germline V gene sequence: CDR1 SGDLS, CDR2 YYNGEE. The CDR3 has 14 residues. In DNA form, the CDR3 reads TGTGCCAGCAGCGAGAAGGGGTGGGATGAAAAACTGTTTTTT. Amino acid sequence: CASSEKGWDEKLFF.

V is TRBV5-6 and J is TRBJ2-5; D is undetermined. From germline, CDR1 is SGHDT and CDR2 YYEEEE. V was shortened by 1 base and J by 2 bases, with 9 bases between the two germline ends. The CDR3 extends over 14 amino acids. The CDR3 nucleotides read TGTGCCAGCAGCTTGCAGCAGGTGCAAGAGACCCAGTACTTC. It yields the protein CASSLQQVQETQYF.

The chain uses TRBV2 and TRBJ2-7; 8 nucleotides agree with TRBD1. CDR1 is SNHLY and CDR2 is FYNNEI in the germline V gene. J gave up 3 bases and V 6 bases, and 7 bases lay outside the gene matches. The length of the CDR3 is 14 residues. The CDR3 DNA follows: TGTGCCAGCAGAAAGGGTGGACAGGGCTACGAGCAGTACTTC. Encoded protein: CASRKGGQGYEQYF.

This clone was recorded at least ten times. Other nucleotide sequences from this sample produce the same CDR3. The chain uses TRBV27 and TRBJ1-2; 7 nucleotides agree with TRBD1. Germline V gene data show CDR1 as MNHEY and CDR2 as SMNVEV (reference sequence). V was clipped by 3 bases and J by 5 bases; unmatched bases: 3. The CDR3 runs to 13 residues. CDR3 residues: CASSFPGGYGYTF. The CDR3 coding sequence is TGTGCCAGCAGTTTTCCAGGGGGGTATGGCTACACCTTC.

This rearrangement joins TRBV10-3 to TRBJ1-5, with unresolved D. CDR3 length: 13 amino acids. Germline V lookup: CDR1 ENHRY, CDR2 SYGVKD. V gave up 4 bases and J gave up 4 bases, with 8 bases separating them. CDR3 DNA: TGTGCCATCAGTGGGAAGGAGAATCAGCCCCAGCATTTT. Its translation: CAISGKENQPQHF.

The genes are TRBV10-2 and TRBJ2-7; TRBD2 matches 13 bases. This CDR3 region has 14 residues. Looked up from germline, CDR1 is WSHSY and CDR2 is SAAADI. V trimming: 4 bases; J trimming: 4 bases; junction bases outside the gene matches: 1. This CDR3 reads CASSGTSGSYEQYF. For the CDR3, the DNA is TGCGCCAGCAGTGGGACTAGCGGGAGTTACGAGCAGTACTTC.

J is TRBJ2-5 and V is TRBV4-2; no firm D call. The CDR3 runs to 15 residues. Trimming cost V 0 bases and J 5 bases, with 13 bases left between them. From germline, CDR1 is LGHNA and CDR2 YNFKEQ. The DNA for the CDR3 is TGTGCCAGCAGCCAAGATCTGGCTCCCAGGGAGACCCAGTACTTC. Translating it yields CASSQDLAPRETQYF.

The chain recombines TRBV5-1 with TRBJ2-7; D is perhaps TRBD2 (5 bases). This CDR3 has 15 residues. Germline V gives CDR1 SGHRS, CDR2 YFSETQ. Trimming left V 0 bases short and J 2 bases short, with 12 bases between. CDR3 DNA sequence: TGCGCCAGCAGCTTGGACGGCGGGCACACCTACGAGCAGTACTTC. This translates into CASSLDGGHTYEQYF.

The V and J genes are TRBV5-1 and TRBJ2-5; D uncertain. The CDR3 is made up of 15 amino acids. Germline assignment: CDR1 SGHRS and CDR2 YFSETQ. The V end lost 3 bases, the J end lost 4 bases, and 16 bases lay between the germline ends. For the CDR3, the DNA is TGCGCCAGCAGCTCTCTCCCGCCCCCGGGAGAGACCCAGTACTTC. Translated: CASSSLPPPGETQYF.

Concerning this clone itself: Distinct nucleotide sequences in the sample also encode this CDR3. The chain combines TRBV30 with TRBJ2-7; no firm D call. The CDR3 is 11 amino acids. The germline V gene encodes CDR1 GTSNPN and CDR2 SVGIG (reference sequence). Trimming removed 3 bases at V and 3 bases at J, with 6 bases between. The CDR3 reads CAWSVSYEQYF. In DNA form, the CDR3 reads TGTGCCTGGAGCGTAAGCTACGAGCAGTACTTC.

This clone was detected once. The chain carries TRBV3-1 (or the pseudogene TRBV3-2) and TRBJ2-5; D is undetermined. The CDR3 runs 12 residues. Germline CDR1 is LGHDT and CDR2 is YNNKEL (reference sequence). Trimming pared 5 bases from V and 3 bases from J, leaving 7 bases between. Written as DNA, the CDR3 is TGTGCCAGCAGCTTAAGGGAAGAGACCCAGTACTTC. Protein: CASSLREETQYF.

The chain couples TRBV6-1 to TRBJ1-3; no reliable D call. The CDR3 has 14 residues. Germline-derived CDR1 and CDR2 are MNHNS and SASEGT. V was shortened by 3 bases and J by 0 bases, with 6 bases between the two germline ends. The CDR3 sequence: CASSEEFSGNTIYF. The CDR3 bases are TGTGCCAGCAGTGAGGAGTTCTCTGGAAACACCATATATTTT.

J is TRBJ2-5 and V is TRBV2; TRBD2 matches 10 bases. Germline lookup yields CDR1 SNHLY and CDR2 FYNNEI. The CDR3 spans 15 residues. With V trimmed by 4 bases and J by 4 bases, 6 bases remained unmatched. CDR3 bases: TGTGCCAGCAGTGGCCTAGCGGGGGAGAGAGAGACCCAGTACTTC. Encoded protein: CASSGLAGERETQYF. Using reference TRBV2 and TRBJ2-5 for the parts outside the CDR3, the full variable domain is EPEVTQTPSHQVTQMGQEVILRCVPISNHLYFYWYRQILGQKVEFLVSFYNNEISEKSEIFDDQFSVERPDGSNFTLKIRSTKLEDSAMYFCASSGLAGERETQYFGPGTRLLVL.

The rearrangement uses TRBV7-2 and TRBJ2-7; 7 nucleotides agree with TRBD2. CDR1 is SGHTA and CDR2 is FQGNSA in the germline V gene. V lost 1 base to trimming and J lost 4 bases; unmatched junction nucleotides: 7. This CDR3 spans 15 amino acids. CDR3: CASSLVSGGVYEQYF. The CDR3 nucleotides are TGTGCCAGCAGCTTAGTTTCGGGGGGTGTGTACGAGCAGTACTTC.

The CDR3 here is CASSREDSQNTEAFF. The CDR3 region has the DNA TGTGCCAGCAGCCGAGAGGACAGCCAGAACACTGAAGCTTTCTTT. This rearrangement joins TRBV4-2 to TRBJ1-1; D possibly corresponds to TRBD1 (6 bases). Looked up from germline, CDR1 is LGHNA and CDR2 is YNFKEQ. This CDR3 contains 15 residues. Trimming removed 4 bases at V and 1 base at J, with 13 bases between.

V and J are TRBV5-1 and TRBJ2-7; a weak D match, TRBD1 (6 bases). Trimming left V 4 bases short and J 5 bases short, with 13 bases between. The CDR3 sequence is 13 residues long. Germline CDR1 SGHRS, CDR2 YFSETQ. The CDR3 region is CASSHQTGNEQYF. In DNA, the CDR3 is TGCGCCAGCAGCCATCAAACAGGGAACGAGCAGTACTTC.